What follows are 5 T cell receptor beta chains derived from one specimen sequenced in a study of naive and memory T cell subsets. Broader study findings: A few larger clonotypes appeared in naive repertoires, especially CD8, possibly memory cells re-expressing CD45RA.

The beta constant-region primer was an equimolar mix of two oligonucleotides covering TRBC1 and TRBC2. Ligated cDNA was amplified by four rounds of PCR with nested alpha and beta constant-region primers and SP2. Each CDR3 protein gets one entry after TCRdb re-called the UMI-ligation and nested PCR reads with MiXCR. The table shows roughly 150,000 distinct CDR3 sequences, with under 25% occurring only once. What these receptors recognize is not known. Sequenced input: naive CD4+ T cells from blood. The receptor set was obtained from a human donor in good health.

This clonotype was observed a handful of times. The chain carries TRBV28 and TRBJ2-7; D remains unclear. The germline V gene has CDR1 MDHEN and CDR2 SYDVKM. The CDR3 spans 14 residues. V lost 5 bases and J 4 bases, leaving 15 bases between the germline ends. The CDR3 DNA follows: TGTGCCAGCAGTCCACGGGCCGTGGTTTACGAGCAGTACTTC. This encodes CASSPRAVVYEQYF. Full variable domain (rest looked up from reference TRBV28 and TRBJ2-7): DVKVTQSSRYLVKRTGEKVFLECVQDMDHENMFWYRQDPGLGLRLIYFSYDVKMKEKGDIPEGYSVSREKKERFSLILESASTNQTSMYLCASSPRAVVYEQYFGPGTRLTVT.

Ten or more counts support this clonotype. V and J are TRBV5-1 and TRBJ2-7; D ambiguous. V was cut by 0 bases and J by 2 bases, with 3 bases left in between. Germline V gives CDR1 SGHRS, CDR2 YFSETQ. This CDR3 has 12 amino acids. CDR3 in amino acids: CASSLGAYEQYF. CDR3 nucleotides: TGCGCCAGCAGCTTGGGAGCCTACGAGCAGTACTTC. The variable domain in full, completed from reference TRBV5-1 and TRBJ2-7, reads KAGVTQTPRYLIKTRGQQVTLSCSPISGHRSVSWYQQTPGQGLQFLFEYFSETQRNKGNFPGRFSGRQFSNSRSEMNVSTLELGDSALYLCASSLGAYEQYFGPGTRLTVT.

This clonotype was seen ten or more times. V and J are TRBV14 and TRBJ1-1, with D possibly matching TRBD1 (6 bases). This CDR3 region has 15 residues. The V gene lost 4 bases and the J gene lost 0 bases, with 12 bases spanning the gap. Germline CDR1 SGHDN, CDR2 FVKESK. This CDR3 is CASSLQGLMNTEAFF. In DNA form, the CDR3 reads TGTGCCAGCAGCCTACAGGGACTCATGAACACTGAAGCTTTCTTT.

This CDR3 reads CASSPSQGTDTQYF. In DNA, the CDR3 is TGTGCCAGCAGCCCGTCCCAAGGCACAGATACGCAGTATTTT. V and J are TRBV7-2 and TRBJ2-3; no definite D call. The CDR3 is 14 residues long. The ends were cut back, 5 bases at V and 1 base at J, with 10 bases in the middle. Germline values: CDR1 SGHTA, CDR2 FQGNSA.

This clonotype was counted only a few times. This chain connects TRBV7-9 to TRBJ2-7, with 7 nucleotides matching TRBD1. The germline V gene has CDR1 SEHNR and CDR2 FQNEAQ (reference sequence). The CDR3 sequence is 14 residues long. Trimming cost V 5 bases and J 0 bases; bases outside gene matches: 4. The CDR3 DNA sequence: TGTGCCAGCAGCCGAACAGGGGACTCCTACGAGCAGTACTTC. Translated: CASSRTGDSYEQYF.